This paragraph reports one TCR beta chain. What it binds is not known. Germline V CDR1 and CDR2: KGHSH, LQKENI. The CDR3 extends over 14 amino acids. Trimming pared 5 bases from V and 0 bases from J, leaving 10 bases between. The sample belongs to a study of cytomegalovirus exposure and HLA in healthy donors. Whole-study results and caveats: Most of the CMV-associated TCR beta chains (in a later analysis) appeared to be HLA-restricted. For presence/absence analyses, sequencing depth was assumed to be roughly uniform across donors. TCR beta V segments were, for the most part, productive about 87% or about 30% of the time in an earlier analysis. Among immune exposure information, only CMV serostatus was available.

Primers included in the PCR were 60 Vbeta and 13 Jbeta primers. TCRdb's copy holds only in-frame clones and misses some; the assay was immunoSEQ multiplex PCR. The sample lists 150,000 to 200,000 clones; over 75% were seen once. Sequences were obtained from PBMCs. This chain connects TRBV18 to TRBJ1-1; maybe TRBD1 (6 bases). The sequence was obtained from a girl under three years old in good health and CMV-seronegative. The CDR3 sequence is CASSDTGMNTEAFF. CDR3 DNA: TGTGCCAGCTCAGATACAGGGATGAACACTGAAGCTTTCTTT.